Following are 24 T cell receptor beta chains from one sample sequenced in a study of CD4 T cells in relation to SARS-CoV-2 and coronaviruses. No cognate antigen is known for these TCRs. Assay: immunoSEQ multiplex PCR; the TCRdb copy retains only in-frame clones and omits some. This table holds just over 25,000 clones, 77% found once. CD4+ T cells from unexposed donors were obtained before the COVID-19 pandemic (2011-2018). The cells were cultured for about ten days before CD4+ T cells were isolated. The sequenced material came from CD4+ T cells from PBMCs, cultured in vitro. All receptors come from a human donor in good health.

The DNA for the CDR3 is TGCGCCAGCAGCTTGGCCTCAGGGGTTGACGAAAAACTGTTTTTT. Protein product: CASSLASGVDEKLFF. The chain joins TRBV5-1 to TRBJ1-4; the D gene is possibly TRBD1 (6 bases). CDR1 is SGHRS and CDR2 is YFSETQ in the germline V gene. There are 15 residues in the CDR3. Trimming shortened V by 0 bases and J by 8 bases, and 14 bases separated the two germline ends.

The J gene is TRBJ2-1, the V gene TRBV4-2, with 11 nucleotides matching TRBD1. Looked up from germline, CDR1 is LGHNA and CDR2 is YNFKEQ. This CDR3 spans 15 amino acids. V shed 4 bases, J shed 6 bases, and the junction held 5 bases outside the gene matches. CDR3 protein: CASSRPGTGGNEQFF. DNA of the CDR3: TGTGCCAGCAGCCGTCCCGGGACAGGGGGCAATGAGCAGTTCTTC.

The chain is built from TRBV30 and TRBJ2-3; D may be TRBD1 (6 bases). Germline lookup yields CDR1 GTSNPN and CDR2 SVGIG (reference sequence). The CDR3 loop spans 16 amino acids. V lost 1 base to trimming and J lost 2 bases, with 16 bases between them. The CDR3 DNA sequence: TGTGCCTGGAGTGGAGGGCAGGGACATTACACAGATACGCAGTATTTT. Translated, it gives CAWSGGQGHYTDTQYF.

The count of this clone is one. The chain employs TRBV10-3 and TRBJ2-1; unclear D gene. The CDR3 is 10 residues long. Trimming stripped 6 bases from V and 9 bases from J, with 6 bases between. The V gene's germline CDR1 is ENHRY and CDR2 SYGVKD. The CDR3 region has the DNA TGTGCCATCAGCGATGGTGAGCAGTTCTTC. Amino acids: CAISDGEQFF.

The chain joins TRBV19 to TRBJ1-3; possible D gene TRBD1, 6 bases. This CDR3 contains 14 residues. The V gene lost 4 bases and the J gene lost 2 bases, with 9 bases spanning the gap. CDR1 and CDR2 (germline): LNHDA, SQIVND (reference sequence). CDR3 in DNA: TGTGCCAGTAGTAGGGGGCTACCTGGAAACACCATATATTTT. Protein sequence: CASSRGLPGNTIYF.

This clone is termed large. The chain joins TRBV18 to TRBJ1-1; possibly TRBD1 for D (5 bases). CDR3 length: 12 amino acids. The germline V gene encodes CDR1 KGHSH and CDR2 LQKENI. V lost 2 bases, J lost 7 bases, and 8 bases lay in between. The CDR3 here is CASSPYQGEAFF. CDR3 bases: TGTGCCAGCTCACCATATCAGGGTGAAGCTTTCTTT.

The chain has TRBV25-1 and TRBJ1-6; D gene uncertain. This CDR3 has 14 residues. Between the trimmed V and J ends, which lost 4 bases and 6 bases, there was a span of 10 bases. Germline CDR1 and CDR2: MGHDK and SYGVNS. CDR3 DNA: TGTGCCAGCAGTGCGATGGGGTCTAATTCACCCCTCCACTTT. Translation gives CASSAMGSNSPLHF.

V is TRBV19 and J is TRBJ1-5; D uncertain. Between the trimmed V and J ends, which lost 9 bases and 0 bases, there was a span of 12 bases. The CDR3 totals 14 residues. CDR1 is LNHDA and CDR2 is SQIVND in the germline V gene (reference sequence). In nucleotides, the CDR3 is TGTGCCAGCGGCCGATTTGATAGCAATCAGCCCCAGCATTTT. Protein: CASGRFDSNQPQHF.

The V gene is TRBV4-2, the J gene TRBJ2-1; D gene unclear. Germline CDR1 LGHNA, CDR2 YNFKEQ. V lost 1 base and J 2 bases, leaving 6 bases between the germline ends. The CDR3 covers 14 residues. Written as DNA, the CDR3 is TGTGCCAGCAGCCAAGTGGGTACCTACAATGAGCAGTTCTTC. This translates into CASSQVGTYNEQFF.

In its sample, this clone is medium-sized. As DNA, the CDR3 is TGTGCCAGCAGTTCGATAGACAGACAGACCCAGTACTTC. Amino acids: CASSSIDRQTQYF. The gene calls are TRBV12-3 or TRBV12-4 and TRBJ2-5, with D perhaps matching TRBD1 (5 bases). V lost 4 bases, J lost 6 bases, and 12 bases lay in between. This CDR3 is built from 13 residues.

As for this clone: A junction boundary mismatches the germline segment, possibly from a read error. The gene calls are TRBV2 and TRBJ2-7; 11 bases match TRBD2. Germline V gene data show CDR1 as SNHLY and CDR2 as FYNNEI. The CDR3 loop spans 14 amino acids. CDR3 nucleotides: TGTGCCAGCACTGAACTAGCGGGAGTCTCCGAGCAGTACTTC. It yields the protein CASTELAGVSEQYF.

The J gene is TRBJ2-7, the V gene TRBV18; TRBD1 is a possible D gene (6 bases). The germline V gene encodes CDR1 KGHSH and CDR2 LQKENI. V lost 3 bases and J 3 bases, leaving 15 bases between the germline ends. CDR3 size: 15 residues. Here the CDR3 DNA reads TGTGCCAGCTCACCTGTCGCTCAGGGGCACTACGAGCAGTACTTC. Translating gives CASSPVAQGHYEQYF.

This clone has a handful of counts. V is TRBV4-2 and J is TRBJ1-1, with 8 bases matching TRBD1. The CDR3 covers 14 residues. Germline trimming cut 3 bases from V and 3 bases from J; bases unmatched to any gene: 3. Germline V gene data show CDR1 as LGHNA and CDR2 as YNFKEQ. The CDR3: CASSQTGEDTEAFF. The CDR3 nucleotides read TGTGCCAGCAGCCAGACAGGGGAGGACACTGAAGCTTTCTTT.

The chain links TRBV25-1 to TRBJ2-5, with 7 bases identical to TRBD2. V gave up 4 bases and J gave up 5 bases; unmatched junction bases: 7. The CDR3 is 14 amino acids. Germline CDR1 and CDR2: MGHDK and SYGVNS. CDR3 DNA sequence: TGTGCCAGCAGTGTTGCGGGGGAGCCCGAGACCCAGTACTTC. Residues: CASSVAGEPETQYF. Full variable domain (remainder filled in from reference TRBV25-1 and TRBJ2-5): EADIYQTPRYLVIGTGKKITLECSQTMGHDKMYWYQQDPGMELHLIHYSYGVNSTEKGDLSSESTVSRIRTEHFPLTLESARPSHTSQYLCASSVAGEPETQYFGPGTRLLVL.

CDR3: CASSPRFAGGRGRNEQFF. CDR3 nucleotide sequence: TGTGCCAGCAGCCCCCGCTTTGCAGGCGGGAGAGGGCGCAATGAGCAGTTCTTC. This chain connects TRBV7-9 to TRBJ2-1; 7 bases align to TRBD2. The length of the CDR3 is 18 residues. CDR1 and CDR2 (germline): SEHNR, FQNEAQ (reference sequence). V lost 5 bases to trimming and J lost 6 bases; unmatched junction nucleotides: 19.

The CDR3 nucleotides are TGTGCCAGCAGTTACTCTGACAGGGTGACTGAAGCTTTCTTT. Translated: CASSYSDRVTEAFF. The chain couples TRBV6-2 or TRBV6-3 to TRBJ1-1; 7 bases align to TRBD1. The CDR3 length is 14 residues. From germline, CDR1 is MNHEY and CDR2 SVGEGT. J lost 5 bases, V lost 0 bases, and 3 bases had no gene match.

J is TRBJ2-1 and V is TRBV19; TRBD1 aligns across 10 bases. The junction had 9 bases not matched to a gene; V was cut back by 6 bases and J by 10 bases. CDR3 size: 14 residues. Germline lookup yields CDR1 LNHDA and CDR2 SQIVND (reference sequence). The CDR3: CASSLGTGVVEQFF. For the CDR3, the DNA is TGTGCCAGTAGCCTCGGGACAGGGGTCGTCGAGCAGTTCTTC. Complete variable domain (other parts from reference TRBV19 and TRBJ2-1): DGGITQSPKYLFRKEGQNVTLSCEQNLNHDAMYWYRQDPGQGLRLIYYSQIVNDFQKGDIAEGYSVSREKKESFPLTVTSAQKNPTAFYLCASSLGTGVVEQFFGPGTRLTVL.

The chain couples TRBV9 to TRBJ2-7; 7 positions agree with TRBD2. This CDR3 contains 16 residues. After removal of 4 bases from V and 2 bases from J, the junction contained 12 bases not matched to a gene. Germline-derived CDR1 and CDR2 are SGDLS and YYNGEE. The CDR3 nucleotides are TGTGCCAGCAGCCCCTTTGGGGGGGGAGACACCTACGAGCAGTACTTC. Translated: CASSPFGGGDTYEQYF. The full variable domain, with the rest looked up from reference TRBV9 and TRBJ2-7, is DSGVTQTPKHLITATGQRVTLRCSPRSGDLSVYWYQQSLDQGLQFLIQYYNGEERAKGNILERFSAQQFPDLHSELNLSSLELGDSALYFCASSPFGGGDTYEQYFGPGTRLTVT.

The rearrangement links TRBV2 to TRBJ2-1; 13 positions match TRBD2. This CDR3 has 19 residues. V was pared by 5 bases and J by 4 bases, with 14 bases of the junction left unmatched. Germline CDR1 is SNHLY and CDR2 is FYNNEI. CDR3 region: CASSRTSGSGGRLYNEQFF. DNA for the CDR3: TGTGCCAGCAGTAGGACTAGCGGGAGCGGCGGTCGGCTATACAATGAGCAGTTCTTC.

The CDR3 bases are TGCGCCAGCAGCCCATACGGAGACAATGAGCAGTTCTTC. Amino acids: CASSPYGDNEQFF. The J gene is TRBJ2-1, the V gene TRBV4-1, with D unclear. This CDR3 contains 13 residues. Germline CDR1 reads MGHRA; CDR2 reads YSYEKL. Trimming pared 4 bases from V and 5 bases from J, leaving 9 bases between.

This sequence joins TRBV5-8 and TRBJ1-5; unclear D gene. V lost 1 base and J lost 2, with 10 bases in between. Germline CDR1 and CDR2: SGHTS and YDEGEE. This CDR3 is 15 amino acids long. For the CDR3, the DNA is TGTGCCAGCAGCTTGAGAAGGGCCGGCAATCAGCCCCAGCATTTT. Protein sequence: CASSLRRAGNQPQHF.

The chain has TRBV5-3 and TRBJ1-1; a weak D match, TRBD1 (5 bases). TRBV5-3 is given ORF status, its function remaining uncertain. V gave up 1 base and J gave up 0 bases, with 16 bases separating them. CDR3 length equals 17 residues. Written as DNA, the CDR3 is TGTGCCAGAAGCTTGAGGTTTTTACGGGGGATGAACACTGAAGCTTTCTTT. Protein product: CARSLRFLRGMNTEAFF.

The rearrangement uses TRBV6-5 and TRBJ1-5; the D gene is possibly TRBD1 (5 bases). CDR3 size: 13 residues. With 7 bases removed from V and 3 bases from J, the gap between germline ends came to 10 bases. Germline assignment: CDR1 MNHEY and CDR2 SVGAGI. CDR3: CASTREVNQPQHF. The CDR3 nucleotides read TGTGCCAGCACCAGGGAGGTCAATCAGCCCCAGCATTTT.

The chain's CDR3 is CASSHPFGAASTDTQYF. The CDR3 DNA follows: TGCGCCAGCAGCCACCCCTTTGGGGCGGCAAGCACAGATACGCAGTATTTT. The J gene is TRBJ2-3, the V gene TRBV4-1; TRBD1 might be the D (5 bases). CDR1 is MGHRA and CDR2 is YSYEKL in the germline V gene. V was clipped by 3 bases and J by 0 bases, with 16 bases between them. The CDR3 consists of 17 residues.